A single count supports the clone carrying this T cell receptor beta chain. These data come from a study of neurological immune-mediated disorders. V dropped 6 bases and J dropped 0; count of bases not matched to a gene: 2. CDR1 and CDR2 from the germline V gene are SGHRS and YFSETQ. This CDR3 has 13 amino acids. By 5'RACE with 10-nucleotide random UMIs, the cDNA was made. A single record per CDR3 protein comes from TCRdb applying MiXCR to the 5' RACE reads. The sample shows some 50,000 distinct CDR3 sequences, about 26% of them seen only once. The chain couples TRBV5-1 to TRBJ2-7; TRBD1 matches at 8 bases. This TCR derives from a woman aged 70-85 years in good health. Sequenced material: PBMCs. The CDR3 bases are TGCGCCAGCACGGGACAGGACTCCTACGAGCAGTACTTC. Residues: CASTGQDSYEQYF. Variable domain in full (rest from reference TRBV5-1 and TRBJ2-7): KAGVTQTPRYLIKTRGQQVTLSCSPISGHRSVSWYQQTPGQGLQFLFEYFSETQRNKGNFPGRFSGRQFSNSRSEMNVSTLELGDSALYLCASTGQDSYEQYFGPGTRLTVT.